A single sample is the source of the 15 T cell receptor beta chains below, sequenced in a study of blood T cell repertoires in COVID-19. Assay used: immunoSEQ multiplex PCR; TCRdb lists only in-frame clones, some missing. This sample has tens of thousands of clones; less than 90% occur once, and the top ten carry under 3%. The source material was peripheral blood. Receptor source: an older man with acute or convalescent COVID-19.

The chain links TRBV5-8 to TRBJ2-1, with 12 bases fitting TRBD2. This CDR3 has 17 residues. V was pared by 3 bases and J by 8 bases, with 12 bases of the junction left unmatched. Germline CDR1 reads SGHTS; CDR2 reads YDEGEE. The CDR3 sequence is CASSWRETSGRIDEQFF. The CDR3 DNA is TGTGCCAGCAGCTGGAGGGAAACTAGCGGGAGGATTGATGAGCAGTTCTTC. Supplemented by reference TRBV5-8 and TRBJ2-1, the full variable domain reads EAGVTQSPTHLIKTRGQQATLRCSPISGHTSVYWYQQALGLGLQFLLWYDEGEERNRGNFPPRFSGRQFPNYSSELNVNALELEDSALYLCASSWRETSGRIDEQFFGPGTRLTVL.

The chain is built from TRBV6-5 and TRBJ2-3; 9 nucleotides match TRBD2. This CDR3 has 15 residues. The germline gives CDR1 MNHEY, CDR2 SVGAGI. Losses at the gene ends were 7 bases for V and 4 bases for J; bases not matched to a gene: 9. The chain's CDR3 is CASTERGARADTQYF. The CDR3 DNA follows: TGTGCCAGCACCGAGCGGGGGGCAAGGGCAGATACGCAGTATTTT.

This chain connects TRBV5-4 to TRBJ1-6, with D possibly matching TRBD1 (6 bases). The length of the CDR3 is 15 residues. Germline CDR1 reads SGHNT; CDR2 reads YYREEE (reference sequence). Trimming cost V 5 bases and J 4 bases, with 13 bases left between them. The CDR3 DNA reads as TGTGCCAGCAGAGCTGGGGGCCAGTATAATTCACCCCTCCACTTT. Translated, it gives CASRAGGQYNSPLHF. The full variable domain, rest sourced from reference TRBV5-4 and TRBJ1-6, is ETGVTQSPTHLIKTRGQQVTLRCSSQSGHNTVSWYQQALGQGPQFIFQYYREEENGRGNFPPRFSGLQFPNYSSELNVNALELDDSALYLCASRAGGQYNSPLHFGNGTRLTVT.

This chain links TRBV6-5 with TRBJ2-7, with 9 bases identical to TRBD2. Germline V CDR1 and CDR2: MNHEY, SVGAGI. CDR3 length: 14 residues. The trim removed 8 bases at V and 0 bases at J, leaving 5 bases unmatched. This chain's CDR3 is CASRHSGSSYEQYF. CDR3 nucleotide sequence: TGTGCCAGCCGTCATAGCGGGAGCTCCTACGAGCAGTACTTC.

V and J are TRBV30 and TRBJ1-1; D not certain. The V gene's germline CDR1 is GTSNPN and CDR2 SVGIG (reference sequence). The CDR3 has 12 residues. V shed 0 bases and J shed 7 bases, with 9 bases lying between them. The CDR3 nucleotides are TGTGCCTGGAGTGTAACCTACTTTGAAGCTTTCTTT. Amino acids: CAWSVTYFEAFF.

The chain uses TRBV11-2 and TRBJ2-3, with D possibly matching TRBD2 (6 bases). The V gene lost 5 bases and the J gene lost 0 bases, with 15 bases spanning the gap. Germline lookup yields CDR1 SGHAT and CDR2 FQNNGV. The CDR3 is made up of 16 amino acids. The CDR3 protein is CASSPYGLASTDTQYF. CDR3 sequence (DNA): TGTGCCAGCAGCCCGTACGGGCTAGCGAGCACAGATACGCAGTATTTT.

The table lists this clone with a count of one. The CDR3 loop is CASSLEGGTEAFF. In DNA, the CDR3 is TGCGCCAGCAGCTTGGAGGGGGGGACTGAAGCTTTCTTT. The V call is TRBV5-1, the J call TRBJ1-1, with D perhaps matching TRBD1 (6 bases). The germline CDR1 and CDR2 sequences are SGHRS and YFSETQ. This CDR3 spans 13 amino acids. The V and J ends lost 0 bases and 5 bases respectively, with 8 bases between them.

The chain uses TRBV29-1 and TRBJ2-1, with 9 bases fitting TRBD2. The germline V gene has CDR1 SQVTM and CDR2 ANQGSEA. The CDR3 is made up of 16 amino acids. J gave up 7 bases and V 3 bases, and 13 bases lay outside the gene matches. The CDR3: CSVDSLAGRVWNEQFF. The CDR3 DNA reads TGCAGCGTTGACTCTCTAGCGGGGCGCGTGTGGAATGAGCAGTTCTTC.

The table lists this clone with a count of one. This chain uses TRBV2 with TRBJ2-7; 8 bases agree with TRBD1. The CDR3 covers 16 residues. Germline values: CDR1 SNHLY, CDR2 FYNNEI. The V and J ends lost 6 bases and 0 bases, in that order; junction bases with no gene match: 10. DNA for the CDR3: TGTGCCAGCAGCGATGATGGGGGACAGGTCTCCTACGAGCAGTACTTC. This gives the protein CASSDDGGQVSYEQYF.

V gene TRBV11-2 combines with J gene TRBJ1-1; possibly TRBD1 for D (5 bases). Germline CDR1 is SGHAT and CDR2 is FQNNGV. V lost 1 base to trimming and J lost 3 bases, with 12 bases between them. The CDR3 totals 15 residues. The CDR3 DNA reads as TGTGCCAGCAGCTTAGTGAGGGGAGGATACACTGAAGCTTTCTTT. Translating gives CASSLVRGGYTEAFF.

This clone was recorded only once. The rearrangement uses TRBV11-3 and TRBJ1-3, with D possibly being TRBD1 (5 bases). V was trimmed by 5 bases and J by 9 bases, leaving 14 bases between them. This CDR3 has 13 residues. Germline V gene lookup returns CDR1 SGHNT and CDR2 YENEEA. The CDR3 protein is CASSPGGHLTIYF. The CDR3 DNA reads as TGTGCCAGCAGCCCTGGTGGACACCTCACCATATATTTT.

The chain links TRBV18 to TRBJ2-2; D remains ambiguous. CDR3 length: 14 amino acids. The V and J ends lost 4 bases and 3 bases respectively, with 9 bases between them. Germline CDR1 is KGHSH and CDR2 is LQKENI. The DNA of the CDR3 is TGTGCCAGCTCACTGATCCAGGACACCGGGGAGCTGTTTTTT. Translating it yields CASSLIQDTGELFF.

The chain joins TRBV9 to TRBJ1-6; D is ambiguous. Germline V CDR1 and CDR2: SGDLS, YYNGEE. The CDR3 runs to 14 residues. Deletions cut 2 bases from V and 5 bases from J, with 8 bases between. In DNA, the CDR3 is TGTGCCAGCAGCGTCATGCAGAATAATTCACCCCTCCACTTT. It translates to CASSVMQNNSPLHF. Complete variable domain (other parts from reference TRBV9 and TRBJ1-6): DSGVTQTPKHLITATGQRVTLRCSPRSGDLSVYWYQQSLDQGLQFLIQYYNGEERAKGNILERFSAQQFPDLHSELNLSSLELGDSALYFCASSVMQNNSPLHFGNGTRLTVT.

The V call is TRBV7-8, the J call TRBJ2-3, with 7 bases aligning to TRBD2. Germline CDR1 SGHVS, CDR2 FQNEAQ. The CDR3 spans 13 residues. V lost 1 base and J lost 7; bases outside the gene matches: 2. The CDR3 loop is CASSLGGGHTQYF. The CDR3 nucleotides are TGTGCCAGCAGCTTAGGGGGGGGTCATACGCAGTATTTT.

The chain employs TRBV5-1 and TRBJ2-7, with 12 bases identical to TRBD2. The CDR3 is made up of 17 amino acids. The V gene end was trimmed by 3 bases and the J gene end by 5 bases; junction bases not matched to a gene: 12. The germline V gene has CDR1 SGHRS and CDR2 YFSETQ. This CDR3 reads CASSSGTGLAGRNEQYF. Here the CDR3 DNA reads TGCGCCAGCAGCTCGGGCACTGGACTAGCGGGACGAAACGAGCAGTACTTC.